This TCR beta chain comes out of a study of control samples from healthy donors and cancer patients. Sequencing used immunoSEQ multiplex PCR; TCRdb keeps in-frame clones, though not all of them. The sample consists of 150,000 or so clones, approximately 94% of them appearing once. Germline values: CDR1 PRHDT, CDR2 FYEKMQ (reference sequence). V was cut by 5 bases and J by 3 bases, with 8 bases left in between. The CDR3 extends over 13 amino acids. The chain carries TRBV13 and TRBJ2-1, with D uncertain. Sequenced input: blood. The origin of this receptor is a middle-aged man in good health. The CDR3 nucleotides are TGTGCCAGCAGCCTGGAGCACTACAATGAGCAGTTCTTC. Its protein is CASSLEHYNEQFF.